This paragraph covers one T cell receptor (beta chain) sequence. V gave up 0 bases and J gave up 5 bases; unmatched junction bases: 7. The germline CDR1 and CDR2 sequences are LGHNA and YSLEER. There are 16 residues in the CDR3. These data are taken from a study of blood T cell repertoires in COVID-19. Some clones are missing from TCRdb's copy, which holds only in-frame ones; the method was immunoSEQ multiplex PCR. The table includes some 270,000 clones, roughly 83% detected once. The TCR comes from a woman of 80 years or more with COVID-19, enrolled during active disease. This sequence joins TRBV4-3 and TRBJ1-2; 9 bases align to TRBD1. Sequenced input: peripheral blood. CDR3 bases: TGCGCCAGCAGCCAAGATCGGAACAGGGGGCTTTATGGCTACACCTTC. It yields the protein CASSQDRNRGLYGYTF.